This is a list of T cell receptor beta chains from one sample in a study of blood T cell repertoires in COVID-19. The assay was immunoSEQ multiplex PCR, and TCRdb's table has in-frame clones only and misses some. The sample includes about 400,000 clones, around 87% of them seen just once. Sequenced input: PBMCs or T cells enriched from blood (not recorded which). These receptors were obtained from a woman aged 45 to 65 who had recovered from COVID-19. CDR3s include the opening cysteine and the closing phenylalanine or tryptophan. The D gene is left open where the match is weak. Clone size is not always given. Where it is, it says once, few, many or a class for expanded clones.

v_call: TRBV28; clone_size: NA; j_call: TRBJ1-1; d_call: NA; cdr3_nt: TGTGCCAGCAGTCCTCCGCCCGGGAACACTGAAGCTTTCTTT; cdr3_aa: CASSPPPGNTEAFF
v_call: TRBV28; clone_size: NA; j_call: TRBJ2-5; d_call: NA; cdr3_nt: TGTGCCAGCAGTTCAGGACAGCAAGAGACCCAGTACTTC; cdr3_aa: CASSSGQQETQYF
v_call: TRBV7-2; clone_size: NA; j_call: TRBJ2-3; d_call: NA; cdr3_nt: TGTGCCAGCAGCCCTTACACAGATACGCAGTATTTT; cdr3_aa: CASSPYTDTQYF
v_call: TRBV20-1; clone_size: NA; j_call: TRBJ1-1; d_call: NA; cdr3_nt: TGCAGTGTTACAGGGAACACTGAAGCTTTCTTT; cdr3_aa: CSVTGNTEAFF
v_call: TRBV28; clone_size: NA; j_call: TRBJ2-3; d_call: TRBD1; cdr3_nt: TGTGCCAGCAGTTTACTCCCGTCGGGGACAGGAGGCACAGATACGCAGTATTTT; cdr3_aa: CASSLLPSGTGGTDTQYF
v_call: TRBV6-5; clone_size: NA; j_call: TRBJ2-1; d_call: TRBD2; cdr3_nt: TGTGCCAGCAGTTACTCGTCTCTAGCGGGGGGGGAGCAGTTCTTC; cdr3_aa: CASSYSSLAGGEQFF
v_call: TRBV7-9; clone_size: NA; j_call: TRBJ1-2; d_call: TRBD1; cdr3_nt: TGTGCCAGCAGTTTTCCGGGACAGGGCTATGGCTACACCTTC; cdr3_aa: CASSFPGQGYGYTF
v_call: TRBV3-1/TRBV3-2; clone_size: NA; j_call: TRBJ2-3; d_call: TRBD2; cdr3_nt: TGTGCCAGCAGCCGACGGACTAGCAGATACACAGATACGCAGTATTTT; cdr3_aa: CASSRRTSRYTDTQYF
v_call: TRBV15; clone_size: NA; j_call: TRBJ1-3; d_call: TRBD1; cdr3_nt: TGTGCCACCAGCAGAGGACAGGGGAACGGAAACACCATATATTTT; cdr3_aa: CATSRGQGNGNTIYF
v_call: TRBV5-5; clone_size: NA; j_call: TRBJ1-4; d_call: NA; cdr3_nt: TGTGCCAGCAGCTTGGCCGGTCGTGTGGAGGGGAGCGAAAAACTGTTTTTT; cdr3_aa: CASSLAGRVEGSEKLFF
v_call: TRBV25-1; clone_size: few; j_call: TRBJ2-7; d_call: NA; cdr3_nt: TGTGCCAGCAGTGGAATGAGCTCCTACGAGCAGTACTTC; cdr3_aa: CASSGMSSYEQYF
v_call: TRBV9; clone_size: NA; j_call: TRBJ1-6; d_call: TRBD1; cdr3_nt: TGTGCCAGCAGCGCCGGGACAGTAAATTCACCCCTCCACTTT; cdr3_aa: CASSAGTVNSPLHF
v_call: TRBV7-6; clone_size: NA; j_call: TRBJ2-7; d_call: TRBD1; cdr3_nt: TGTGCCAGCAGCATCCCCCGAGGGGACAGGGGTTTCCACGAGCAGTACTTC; cdr3_aa: CASSIPRGDRGFHEQYF
v_call: TRBV30; clone_size: NA; j_call: TRBJ2-1; d_call: NA; cdr3_nt: TGTGCCTGGAACTGGGGGGTATTAGGCAATGAGCAGTTCTTC; cdr3_aa: CAWNWGVLGNEQFF
v_call: TRBV28; clone_size: few; j_call: TRBJ2-7; d_call: TRBD2; cdr3_nt: TGTGCCAGCAGTTTGACTAGCGGGGGGACATTTGGTGAGCAGTACTTC; cdr3_aa: CASSLTSGGTFGEQYF
v_call: TRBV4-3; clone_size: NA; j_call: TRBJ2-1; d_call: NA; cdr3_nt: TGCGCCAGCAGCCAAGATATCGAGGCCTCCTACAATGAGCAGTTCTTC; cdr3_aa: CASSQDIEASYNEQFF
v_call: TRBV7-2; clone_size: NA; j_call: TRBJ1-1; d_call: NA; cdr3_nt: TGTGCCAGCAGCTTAAGGGATCGTAGCGCTGAAGCTTTCTTT; cdr3_aa: CASSLRDRSAEAFF
v_call: TRBV4-2; clone_size: NA; j_call: TRBJ1-1; d_call: NA; cdr3_nt: TGTGCCAGCAGCCAAGACTACCGGGGTAAGAACACTGAAGCTTTCTTT; cdr3_aa: CASSQDYRGKNTEAFF
v_call: TRBV28; clone_size: NA; j_call: TRBJ1-1; d_call: TRBD1; cdr3_nt: TGTGCCAGCGAGGCAGGGGGAAAGGCCGTGAACACTGAAGCTTTCTTT; cdr3_aa: CASEAGGKAVNTEAFF
v_call: TRBV15; clone_size: few; j_call: TRBJ1-1; d_call: NA; cdr3_nt: TGTGCCACCAGCAGCCTAGGGACTGCGAGAATGAACACTGAAGCTTTCTTT; cdr3_aa: CATSSLGTARMNTEAFF
v_call: TRBV7-2; clone_size: NA; j_call: TRBJ1-4; d_call: TRBD1; cdr3_nt: TGTGCCAGCAGCCTCGGGACAGGGCATGAAAAACTGTTTTTT; cdr3_aa: CASSLGTGHEKLFF
v_call: TRBV19; clone_size: few; j_call: TRBJ1-2; d_call: NA; cdr3_nt: TGTGCCAGTAGCCAGGAGGGATTACTATATGGCTACACCTTC; cdr3_aa: CASSQEGLLYGYTF
v_call: TRBV19; clone_size: NA; j_call: TRBJ1-1; d_call: NA; cdr3_nt: TGTGCCAGTATAACAGGGCCCACTGAAGCTTTCTTT; cdr3_aa: CASITGPTEAFF
v_call: TRBV27; clone_size: NA; j_call: TRBJ2-2; d_call: NA; cdr3_nt: TGTGCCAGCTGGGCGGGTCGATTCACCGGGGAGCTGTTTTTT; cdr3_aa: CASWAGRFTGELFF
v_call: TRBV6-1; clone_size: NA; j_call: TRBJ2-7; d_call: NA; cdr3_nt: TGTGCCAGCAGTGATCCACCGGGAAGTCACTACGAGCAGTACTTC; cdr3_aa: CASSDPPGSHYEQYF
v_call: TRBV7-9; clone_size: NA; j_call: TRBJ1-1; d_call: NA; cdr3_nt: TGTGCCAGCAGCTTAGACTATTTGAACACTGAAGCTTTCTTT; cdr3_aa: CASSLDYLNTEAFF
v_call: TRBV7-2; clone_size: NA; j_call: TRBJ2-7; d_call: TRBD1; cdr3_nt: TGTGCCAGCAGCTTTCAGGGGGCGGGACTCTACGAGCAGTACTTC; cdr3_aa: CASSFQGAGLYEQYF
v_call: TRBV9; clone_size: NA; j_call: TRBJ1-2; d_call: NA; cdr3_nt: TGTGCCAGCAGCCTCCAGCCAGGGGTCGGCTACACCTTC; cdr3_aa: CASSLQPGVGYTF
v_call: TRBV28; clone_size: NA; j_call: TRBJ1-2; d_call: NA; cdr3_nt: TGTGCCAGCGGTTTCGGGAAGGGTAGAGGCTACACCTTC; cdr3_aa: CASGFGKGRGYTF
v_call: TRBV2; clone_size: NA; j_call: TRBJ2-1; d_call: NA; cdr3_nt: TGTGCCAGCAGTCTACGGGACTCCTACAATGAGCAGTTCTTC; cdr3_aa: CASSLRDSYNEQFF
v_call: TRBV25-1; clone_size: NA; j_call: TRBJ1-2; d_call: NA; cdr3_nt: TGTGCCAGCAGTGGAGGGGGGGGCAAAGCTAACTATGGCTACACCTTC; cdr3_aa: CASSGGGGKANYGYTF
v_call: TRBV6-5; clone_size: NA; j_call: TRBJ1-4; d_call: NA; cdr3_nt: TGTGCCAGCAGTACCCCGACAGGCGTACGTGAAAAACTGTTTTTT; cdr3_aa: CASSTPTGVREKLFF
v_call: TRBV4-1; clone_size: NA; j_call: TRBJ1-2; d_call: NA; cdr3_nt: TGCGCCAGCAGCCAAGATTCAGAATTTTATGGCTACACCTTC; cdr3_aa: CASSQDSEFYGYTF
v_call: TRBV29-1; clone_size: NA; j_call: TRBJ1-2; d_call: NA; cdr3_nt: TGCAGCGTTGATGGCTCTCCGGAGGGCTATGGCTACACCTTC; cdr3_aa: CSVDGSPEGYGYTF
v_call: TRBV6-2/TRBV6-3; clone_size: NA; j_call: TRBJ1-2; d_call: NA; cdr3_nt: TGTGCCAGCAGTTACGTTTCGGACTATGGCTACACCTTC; cdr3_aa: CASSYVSDYGYTF
v_call: TRBV2; clone_size: NA; j_call: TRBJ1-1; d_call: NA; cdr3_nt: TGTGCCAGCAGGAGGATTAACACTGAAGCTTTCTTT; cdr3_aa: CASRRINTEAFF
v_call: TRBV7-9; clone_size: NA; j_call: TRBJ1-1; d_call: NA; cdr3_nt: TGTGCCAGCAGCTTAGGAGGGCCAGCTTTCTTT; cdr3_aa: CASSLGGPAFF
v_call: TRBV6-4; clone_size: NA; j_call: TRBJ2-5; d_call: TRBD2; cdr3_nt: TGTGCCAGCAGTGAGACTAGCGGGGAGAGAGAGACCCAGTACTTC; cdr3_aa: CASSETSGERETQYF
v_call: TRBV4-2; clone_size: NA; j_call: TRBJ1-2; d_call: NA; cdr3_nt: TGTGCCAGCAGCCCCGGGGGAAACTATGGCTACACCTTC; cdr3_aa: CASSPGGNYGYTF
v_call: TRBV6-5; clone_size: NA; j_call: TRBJ1-3; d_call: NA; cdr3_nt: TGTGCCAGCAGGGCCATATTCAGCTCTGGAAACACCATATATTTT; cdr3_aa: CASRAIFSSGNTIYF
v_call: TRBV9; clone_size: NA; j_call: TRBJ1-3; d_call: NA; cdr3_nt: TGCGCCAGCAGCGTAGGGGGGGGCTCTGGAAACACCATATATTTT; cdr3_aa: CASSVGGGSGNTIYF
v_call: TRBV24-1; clone_size: NA; j_call: TRBJ2-3; d_call: NA; cdr3_nt: TGTGCCACCACCATTGGAGGGGGCATTAGCACAGATACGCAGTATTTT; cdr3_aa: CATTIGGGISTDTQYF
v_call: TRBV28; clone_size: NA; j_call: TRBJ1-2; d_call: TRBD1; cdr3_nt: TGTGCCAGCAGTCCAAACGACAGGGGAACTGGCTACACCTTC; cdr3_aa: CASSPNDRGTGYTF
v_call: TRBV20-1; clone_size: NA; j_call: TRBJ1-2; d_call: NA; cdr3_nt: TGCAGTGCTAGAGACGGGTATGGCTACACCTTC; cdr3_aa: CSARDGYGYTF
v_call: TRBV5-4; clone_size: NA; j_call: TRBJ1-1; d_call: NA; cdr3_nt: TGTGCCAGCAGCTCCGAACAGTTCACTGAAGCTTTCTTT; cdr3_aa: CASSSEQFTEAFF
v_call: TRBV7-2; clone_size: NA; j_call: TRBJ1-2; d_call: TRBD1; cdr3_nt: TGTGCCAGCAGCGCCCGGACAGGGGCTAACTATGGCTACACCTTC; cdr3_aa: CASSARTGANYGYTF
v_call: TRBV5-1; clone_size: NA; j_call: TRBJ1-1; d_call: NA; cdr3_nt: TGCGCCAGCAGCTTGGCCGGGAACACTGAAGCTTTCTTT; cdr3_aa: CASSLAGNTEAFF
v_call: TRBV5-1; clone_size: NA; j_call: TRBJ2-2; d_call: NA; cdr3_nt: TGCGCCAGCAGCTTGGATCCGGCGAACACCGGGGAGCTGTTTTTT; cdr3_aa: CASSLDPANTGELFF
v_call: TRBV3-1/TRBV3-2; clone_size: NA; j_call: TRBJ2-1; d_call: NA; cdr3_nt: TGTGCCAGCAGCCTAGCGGCTGAGCAGTTCTTC; cdr3_aa: CASSLAAEQFF
v_call: TRBV9; clone_size: NA; j_call: TRBJ1-6; d_call: TRBD1; cdr3_nt: TGTGCCAGCAGCGTTGGACAGGGCCCTTCTTCACCCCTCCACTTT; cdr3_aa: CASSVGQGPSSPLHF
v_call: TRBV19; clone_size: NA; j_call: TRBJ2-7; d_call: TRBD2; cdr3_nt: TGTGCCAGTAGTATCACGACTAGCGGAGCCTACGAGCAGTACTTC; cdr3_aa: CASSITTSGAYEQYF
v_call: TRBV5-6; clone_size: NA; j_call: TRBJ1-6; d_call: NA; cdr3_nt: TGTGCCAGCAGCTTGTTTGGAGGGTACTCCTATAATTCACCCCTCCACTTT; cdr3_aa: CASSLFGGYSYNSPLHF
v_call: TRBV3-1/TRBV3-2; clone_size: NA; j_call: TRBJ2-3; d_call: NA; cdr3_nt: TGTGCCAGCAGCCAAGATCACGCGTTTACTAGCACAGATACGCAGTATTTT; cdr3_aa: CASSQDHAFTSTDTQYF
v_call: TRBV5-1; clone_size: NA; j_call: TRBJ1-3; d_call: NA; cdr3_nt: TGCGCCAGCAGCTTGGCGTCAGCGTCTCCAACCATATATTTT; cdr3_aa: CASSLASASPTIYF
v_call: TRBV27; clone_size: NA; j_call: TRBJ1-4; d_call: NA; cdr3_nt: TGTGCCAGCAGTCTTACAGGGACGGAAAAACTGTTTTTT; cdr3_aa: CASSLTGTEKLFF
v_call: TRBV6-5; clone_size: NA; j_call: TRBJ1-1; d_call: TRBD1; cdr3_nt: TGTGCCAGCCGGACAGGGGCCTCCTTGAACACTGAAGCTTTCTTT; cdr3_aa: CASRTGASLNTEAFF
v_call: TRBV7-2; clone_size: NA; j_call: TRBJ1-3; d_call: NA; cdr3_nt: TGTGCCAGCAGCGCAGGGGTTGGAAACACCATATATTTT; cdr3_aa: CASSAGVGNTIYF